A single sample is the source of the 8 T cell receptor beta chains below, sequenced in a study of shared clonotypes between healthy human individuals. Measured with immunoSEQ multiplex PCR; TCRdb has only the in-frame clones, and not every one. The top ten clones hold approximately 1.7% of a sample with 550,000 to 850,000 clones, around 77% of them seen once. Input material: memory CD4+ T cells sorted from blood. Noted subset: CD45RA-negative fraction. The receptors stem from a woman in her twenties or thirties in good health.

This clone occurred many times. The chain uses TRBV6-1 and TRBJ1-5; unclear D gene. Germline V gene lookup returns CDR1 MNHNS and CDR2 SASEGT. V was pared by 2 bases and J by 5 bases, with 13 bases between. The CDR3 has 15 residues. CDR3 DNA sequence: TGTGCCAGCAGTGAAAGGATACGGTCGGATCAGCCCCAGCATTTT. It encodes CASSERIRSDQPQHF.

This clone came up a few times. The J gene is TRBJ2-3, the V gene TRBV11-2; D not resolved. CDR3 length equals 14 residues. Germline V gene data show CDR1 as SGHAT and CDR2 as FQNNGV. Trimming left V 1 base short and J 4 bases short, with 9 bases between. CDR3: CASSLVLGSDTQYF. The CDR3 nucleotides read TGTGCCAGCAGCTTAGTTTTGGGTTCAGATACGCAGTATTTT.

This rearrangement joins TRBV28 to TRBJ1-6, with a possible D match to TRBD1 (6 bases). Trimming stripped 6 bases from V and 5 bases from J, with 14 bases between. Germline V gene lookup returns CDR1 MDHEN and CDR2 SYDVKM. The CDR3 loop spans 15 amino acids. The CDR3 bases are TGTGCCAGCAGCAACACAGGGTCCCATAATTCACCCCTCCACTTT. Translated, it gives CASSNTGSHNSPLHF.

This clone was picked up a small number of times. The chain employs TRBV12-5 and TRBJ2-5, with D perhaps matching TRBD1 (6 bases). Trimming left V 4 bases short and J 4 bases short, with 10 bases between. The CDR3 runs 13 residues. Germline CDR1 reads LGHNT; CDR2 reads FRNRAP. CDR3 bases: TGTGCTAGTGGTTCAGGGGTTGGAGAGACCCAGTACTTC. This translates into CASGSGVGETQYF.

The chain recombines TRBV28 with TRBJ1-2; D unresolved. The germline V gene has CDR1 MDHEN and CDR2 SYDVKM. Trimming took 2 bases from V and 8 from J, leaving 18 bases between them. The CDR3 covers 15 residues. Written as DNA, the CDR3 is TGTGCCAGCAGTTTAGACCCAGAAGACGGTCTCGGCTACACCTTC. This encodes CASSLDPEDGLGYTF.

CDR3: CASRARSGANVLTF. The CDR3 coding sequence is TGTGCCAGCAGGGCCCGTAGTGGGGCCAACGTCCTGACTTTC. The V call is TRBV28, the J call TRBJ2-6, with D uncertain. CDR3 length: 14 amino acids. Germline CDR1 reads MDHEN; CDR2 reads SYDVKM. The V end lost 6 bases, the J end lost 3 bases, and 9 bases lay between the germline ends. Supplemented by reference TRBV28 and TRBJ2-6, the full variable domain reads DVKVTQSSRYLVKRTGEKVFLECVQDMDHENMFWYRQDPGLGLRLIYFSYDVKMKEKGDIPEGYSVSREKKERFSLILESASTNQTSMYLCASRARSGANVLTFGAGSRLTVL.

The chain combines TRBV11-2 with TRBJ2-2, with D maybe TRBD2 (8 bases). The length of the CDR3 is 18 residues. V lost 0 bases and J lost 7, with 21 bases in between. Germline V gene lookup returns CDR1 SGHAT and CDR2 FQNNGV. The CDR3 DNA sequence: TGTGCCAGCAGCTTAGAATCGACTAGCGTCCCAGGGGGCGGGGAGCTGTTTTTT. Protein product: CASSLESTSVPGGGELFF.

This clone was observed a handful of times. V is TRBV6-5 and J is TRBJ1-2; D is possibly TRBD1 (5 bases). Trimming took off 6 bases at V and 8 bases at J, with 16 bases between the two ends. The CDR3 is made up of 13 amino acids. Germline CDR1 and CDR2: MNHEY and SVGAGI. Here the CDR3 reads CASRLPGLGGYTF. The CDR3 coding sequence is TGTGCCAGCAGACTCCCGGGACTCGGAGGCTACACCTTC.